The 21 T cell receptor beta chains presented below share a single source sample, sequenced in a study of blood T cell repertoires in COVID-19. The table came from immunoSEQ multiplex PCR; TCRdb's copy has only in-frame clones and leaves some out. The sample carries approximately 240,000 clones, 83% recorded once. Sample: peripheral blood. These receptors all stem from a woman aged 25 to 39 with COVID-19, enrolled during active disease.

V gene TRBV11-2 combines with J gene TRBJ1-1; D is ambiguous. CDR3 length equals 14 residues. Germline CDR1 and CDR2: SGHAT and FQNNGV. V was pared by 5 bases and J by 5 bases, with 15 bases between. CDR3 bases: TGTGCCAGCAGCCCGACTCTGCCGGGGACTGAAGCTTTCTTT. Protein product: CASSPTLPGTEAFF.

The chain links TRBV28 to TRBJ1-2; D ambiguous. Germline CDR1 is MDHEN and CDR2 is SYDVKM. V was shortened by 2 bases and J by 1 base, with 5 bases between the two germline ends. This CDR3 has 13 residues. The CDR3 here is CASSLGVNYGYTF. Here the CDR3 DNA reads TGTGCCAGCAGTTTAGGAGTTAACTATGGCTACACCTTC.

The chain is built from TRBV2 and TRBJ2-2; the match to TRBD2 covers 9 bases. J lost 6 bases, V lost 5 bases, and 7 bases had no gene match. The CDR3 is 15 residues long. Germline values: CDR1 SNHLY, CDR2 FYNNEI. CDR3 protein: CASSPAGGRPGELFF. CDR3 nucleotide sequence: TGTGCCAGCAGTCCTGCGGGGGGGCGGCCCGGGGAGCTGTTTTTT.

A single count supports this clone. The chain uses TRBV10-1 and TRBJ2-7; 7 positions agree with TRBD1. J was trimmed by 4 bases and V by 0 bases; bases with no gene match: 6. Germline V gene data show CDR1 as WNHNN and CDR2 as SYGVQD (reference sequence). CDR3 length equals 15 residues. The CDR3 DNA reads TGCGCCAGCAGTGAGTCTGCCGGCAGGGGGTACGAGCAGTACTTC. It yields the protein CASSESAGRGYEQYF.

The chain uses TRBV7-2 and TRBJ2-5; TRBD2 is a possible D gene (7 bases). The germline V gene encodes CDR1 SGHTA and CDR2 FQGNSA. The CDR3 sequence is 14 residues long. The V end was cut by 4 bases, the J end by 5 bases, with 14 bases between. The CDR3 sequence: CASSSTRGGETQYF. CDR3 in DNA: TGTGCCAGCAGCTCGACTAGGGGGGGGGAGACCCAGTACTTC.

The chain carries TRBV9 and TRBJ2-6; 9 bases align to TRBD1. Germline V gene sequence: CDR1 SGDLS, CDR2 YYNGEE. The ends lost 3 bases at V and 2 bases at J; junction bases unmatched: 3. CDR3 size: 16 residues. The CDR3 is CASSATGGTGANVLTF. CDR3 nucleotides: TGTGCCAGCAGCGCGACAGGGGGGACTGGGGCCAACGTCCTGACTTTC.

The J gene is TRBJ1-3, the V gene TRBV27, with D possibly being TRBD1 (5 bases). This CDR3 has 15 amino acids. The V gene's germline CDR1 is MNHEY and CDR2 SMNVEV (reference sequence). The germline V and J ends were trimmed by 2 bases and 0 bases, with 8 bases remaining between them. The CDR3 sequence is CASSLRGYSGNTIYF. DNA for the CDR3: TGTGCCAGCAGTTTAAGGGGATACTCTGGAAACACCATATATTTT.

The chain carries TRBV4-1 and TRBJ2-1, with 9 bases that match TRBD2. The ends lost 5 bases at V and 5 bases at J; junction bases unmatched: 4. The V gene's germline CDR1 is MGHRA and CDR2 YSYEKL. The CDR3 spans 14 residues. CDR3 nucleotides: TGCGCCAGCAGCTGGACTAGCGCCGACAATGAGCAGTTCTTC. This gives the protein CASSWTSADNEQFF.

The chain combines TRBV4-3 with TRBJ2-7; 7 bases align to TRBD2. J gave up 6 bases and V 0 bases, and 5 bases lay outside the gene matches. Germline CDR1 LGHNA, CDR2 YSLEER. The CDR3 loop spans 14 amino acids. The CDR3 loop reads CASSQDSGGSEQYF. The CDR3 DNA is TGCGCCAGCAGCCAAGATTCTGGCGGGAGCGAGCAGTACTTC.

This clone was counted only a few times. The chain carries TRBV3-1 (or the pseudogene TRBV3-2) and TRBJ2-7; 8 positions agree with TRBD2. Germline values: CDR1 LGHDT, CDR2 YNNKEL (reference sequence). V lost 4 bases, J lost 3 bases, and 8 bases stayed unmatched. The CDR3 is made up of 15 amino acids. The CDR3 region is CASSPSNGGDYEQYF. CDR3 nucleotides: TGTGCCAGCAGCCCTAGCAACGGGGGGGACTACGAGCAGTACTTC.

CDR3 DNA: TGCGCCAGCAGCTTGGCAGGAACTGCAACTAATGAAAAACTGTTTTTT. It yields the protein CASSLAGTATNEKLFF. This chain joins TRBV5-1 and TRBJ1-4; D is unclear. The CDR3 loop spans 16 amino acids. The V gene's germline CDR1 is SGHRS and CDR2 YFSETQ. V was shortened by 0 bases and J by 0 bases, with 9 bases between the two germline ends.

In this sample, this clone turned up once. The chain combines TRBV4-1 with TRBJ1-2; D is possibly TRBD1 (6 bases). Germline CDR1 MGHRA, CDR2 YSYEKL. Trimming left V 0 bases short and J 5 bases short, with 13 bases between. The CDR3 has 15 amino acids. DNA of the CDR3: TGCGCCAGCAGCCAAGATACGGGGGGCGCTTATGGCTACACCTTC. Amino acids: CASSQDTGGAYGYTF.

This chain links TRBV30 with TRBJ2-1, with 13 bases aligning to TRBD2. V was clipped by 3 bases and J by 4 bases; unmatched bases: 9. CDR1 and CDR2 (germline): GTSNPN, SVGIG (reference sequence). CDR3 length equals 17 residues. CDR3 coding DNA: TGTGCCTGGAGCCGACTAGCGGGGGGTCGGCGGTACAATGAGCAGTTCTTC. Protein product: CAWSRLAGGRRYNEQFF.

The chain carries TRBV2 and TRBJ2-4; D is perhaps TRBD2 (6 bases). V lost 3 bases and J 1 base, leaving 19 bases between the germline ends. Germline lookup yields CDR1 SNHLY and CDR2 FYNNEI. CDR3 size: 18 residues. The CDR3 coding sequence is TGTGCCAGCAGTGAGGTGGGGGGACCGCCCTCCGCCAAAAACATTCAGTACTTC. Protein product: CASSEVGGPPSAKNIQYF. Complete variable domain (other parts from reference TRBV2 and TRBJ2-4): EPEVTQTPSHQVTQMGQEVILRCVPISNHLYFYWYRQILGQKVEFLVSFYNNEISEKSEIFDDQFSVERPDGSNFTLKIRSTKLEDSAMYFCASSEVGGPPSAKNIQYFGAGTRLSVL.

The chain carries TRBV7-2 and TRBJ2-7; 8 bases map to TRBD2. CDR3 size: 15 residues. Trimming removed 1 base from V and 3 bases from J; junction bases left unmatched: 5. CDR1 and CDR2 from the germline V gene are SGHTA and FQGNSA. This CDR3 reads CASSLEGTSFYEQYF. The CDR3 coding sequence is TGTGCCAGCAGCTTAGAAGGGACTAGTTTCTACGAGCAGTACTTC.

This clone was recorded a few times. The rearrangement joins TRBV5-1 to TRBJ2-2, with TRBD2 matching over 11 bases. V shed 5 bases, J shed 4 bases, and the junction held 4 bases outside the gene matches. The CDR3 consists of 15 residues. Germline V lookup: CDR1 SGHRS, CDR2 YFSETQ. The CDR3 loop is CASRGTSGSTGELFF. CDR3 bases: TGCGCCAGCAGAGGCACTAGCGGGAGCACCGGGGAGCTGTTTTTT.

V is TRBV27 and J is TRBJ1-2; weak D call: TRBD1 (6 bases). The CDR3 has 12 amino acids. Trimming took 2 bases from V and 8 from J, leaving 9 bases between them. Germline assignment: CDR1 MNHEY and CDR2 SMNVEV (reference sequence). CDR3 protein: CASSLRGRGYTF. The DNA for the CDR3 is TGTGCCAGCAGTTTAAGGGGGAGAGGCTACACCTTC.

The chain carries TRBV3-1 (or the pseudogene TRBV3-2) and TRBJ1-6; possibly TRBD1 for D (6 bases). V lost 5 bases and J 9 bases, leaving 17 bases between the germline ends. CDR1 and CDR2 from the germline V gene are LGHDT and YNNKEL (reference sequence). CDR3 length equals 15 residues. The CDR3 DNA follows: TGTGCCAGCAGCTTTGGGGGCGTAAAGGCTTCACCCCTCCACTTT. Translating gives CASSFGGVKASPLHF.

The J gene is TRBJ1-1, the V gene TRBV4-3; weak D call: TRBD1 (6 bases). Trimming removed 1 base from V and 5 bases from J, with 8 bases in between. Germline lookup yields CDR1 LGHNA and CDR2 YSLEER. This CDR3 contains 13 residues. DNA for the CDR3: TGCGCCAGCAGCCAAGGGACAGCGACTGAAGCTTTCTTT. It is translated as CASSQGTATEAFF.

CDR3 region: CASSFWQSGANVLTF. In nucleotides, the CDR3 is TGTGCCAGCAGCTTTTGGCAGTCTGGGGCCAACGTCCTGACTTTC. The chain links TRBV5-6 to TRBJ2-6; D uncertain. This CDR3 region has 15 residues. Germline V gives CDR1 SGHDT, CDR2 YYEEEE. Trimming cost V 2 bases and J 1 base, with 7 bases left between them.

V is TRBV14 and J is TRBJ2-1, with 9 bases matching TRBD1. Germline V gene lookup returns CDR1 SGHDN and CDR2 FVKESK. Germline trimming cut 2 bases from V and 8 bases from J; bases unmatched to any gene: 7. The CDR3 sequence is 15 residues long. CDR3 DNA sequence: TGTGCCAGCAGCCAAACGGGACAGGGTATCGATGAGCAGTTCTTC. Protein sequence: CASSQTGQGIDEQFF.